This T cell receptor beta chain was sequenced during a study of T cell responses to AZD1222 COVID-19 vaccine. Study-wide points: Distributed over spike, vaccine-associated CD4 TCRs predominated at 160-218 and 743-854. Receipt of two AZD1222 doses was followed by a rise in Spike-specific TCR breadth and depth. Sampling captured repertoires only after the peak T cell response. Females outnumbered males among donors, who were mostly white British; clonal diversity was possibly underestimated.

With respect to this clone: Its antigen is not identified.

Trimming left V 1 base short and J 4 bases short, with 11 bases between. The CDR3 length is 14 residues. CDR1 and CDR2 (germline): SGDLS, YYNGEE. Generated by immunoSEQ multiplex PCR, the TCRdb table keeps only in-frame clones and is missing some. The data show 150,000 to 200,000 clones, 75% to 95% seen once. The TCR comes from an adult in good health. The chain couples TRBV9 to TRBJ1-2, with D perhaps matching TRBD1 (5 bases). This specimen was peripheral blood, taken on day 0 of AZD1222 vaccination. CDR3 amino acids: CASSVRGGGYGYTF. CDR3 DNA: TGTGCCAGCAGCGTAAGGGGTGGCGGCTATGGCTACACCTTC.